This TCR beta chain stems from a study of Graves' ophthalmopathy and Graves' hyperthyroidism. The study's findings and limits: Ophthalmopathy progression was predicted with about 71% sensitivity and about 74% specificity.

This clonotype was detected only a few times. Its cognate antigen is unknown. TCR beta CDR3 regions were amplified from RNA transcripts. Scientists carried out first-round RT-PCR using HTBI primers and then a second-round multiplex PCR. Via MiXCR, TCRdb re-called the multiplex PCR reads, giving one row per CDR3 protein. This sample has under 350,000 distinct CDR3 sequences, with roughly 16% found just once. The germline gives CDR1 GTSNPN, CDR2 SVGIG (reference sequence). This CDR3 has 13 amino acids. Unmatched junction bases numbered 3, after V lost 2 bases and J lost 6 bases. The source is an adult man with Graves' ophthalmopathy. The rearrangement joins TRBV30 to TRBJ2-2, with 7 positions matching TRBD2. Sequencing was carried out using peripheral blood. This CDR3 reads CAWSSAGAGELFF. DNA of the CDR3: TGTGCCTGGAGTTCGGCGGGAGCCGGGGAGCTGTTTTTT.